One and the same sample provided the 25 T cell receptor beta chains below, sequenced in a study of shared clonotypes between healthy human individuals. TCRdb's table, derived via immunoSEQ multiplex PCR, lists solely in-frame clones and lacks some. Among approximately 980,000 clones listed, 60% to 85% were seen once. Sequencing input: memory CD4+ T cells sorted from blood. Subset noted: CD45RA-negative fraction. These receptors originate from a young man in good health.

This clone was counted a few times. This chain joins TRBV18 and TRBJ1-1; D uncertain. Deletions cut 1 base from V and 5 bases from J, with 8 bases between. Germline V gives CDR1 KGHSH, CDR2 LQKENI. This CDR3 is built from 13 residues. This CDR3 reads CASSPLPRTEAFF. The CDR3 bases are TGTGCCAGCTCACCACTTCCAAGGACTGAAGCTTTCTTT. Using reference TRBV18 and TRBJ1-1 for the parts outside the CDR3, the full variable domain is NAGVMQNPRHLVRRRGQEARLRCSPMKGHSHVYWYRQLPEEGLKFMVYLQKENIIDESGMPKERFSAEFPKEGPSILRIQQVVRGDSAAYFCASSPLPRTEAFFGQGTRLTVV.

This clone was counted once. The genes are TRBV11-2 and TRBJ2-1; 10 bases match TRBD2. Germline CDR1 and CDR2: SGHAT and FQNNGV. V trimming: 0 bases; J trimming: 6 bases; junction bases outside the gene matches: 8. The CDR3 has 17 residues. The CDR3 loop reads CASSLDLLAGVANEQFF. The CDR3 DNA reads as TGTGCCAGCAGCTTAGATCTCCTAGCGGGAGTTGCCAATGAGCAGTTCTTC.

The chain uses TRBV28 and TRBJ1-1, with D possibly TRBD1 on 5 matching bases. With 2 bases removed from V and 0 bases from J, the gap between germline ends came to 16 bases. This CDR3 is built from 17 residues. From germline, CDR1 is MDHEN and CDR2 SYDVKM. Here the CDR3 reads CASSLGTPGRMNTEAFF. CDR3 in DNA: TGTGCCAGCAGTTTAGGGACCCCGGGGCGTATGAACACTGAAGCTTTCTTT.

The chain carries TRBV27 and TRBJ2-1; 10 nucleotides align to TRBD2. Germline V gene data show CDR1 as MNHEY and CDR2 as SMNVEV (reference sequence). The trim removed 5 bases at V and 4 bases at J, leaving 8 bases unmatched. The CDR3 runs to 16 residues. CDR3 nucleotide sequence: TGTGCCAGCAGTCTCCGACTAGCGGGTGGATACAATGAGCAGTTCTTC. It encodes CASSLRLAGGYNEQFF.

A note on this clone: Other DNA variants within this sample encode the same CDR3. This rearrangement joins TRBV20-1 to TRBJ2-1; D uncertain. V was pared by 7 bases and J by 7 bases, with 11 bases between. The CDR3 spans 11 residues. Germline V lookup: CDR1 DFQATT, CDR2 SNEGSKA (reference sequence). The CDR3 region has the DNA TGCAGTGTGAACCCATATAATGAGCAGTTCTTC. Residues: CSVNPYNEQFF.

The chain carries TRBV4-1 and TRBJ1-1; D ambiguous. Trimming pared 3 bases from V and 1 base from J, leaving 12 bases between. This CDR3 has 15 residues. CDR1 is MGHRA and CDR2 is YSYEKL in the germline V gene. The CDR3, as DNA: TGCGCCAGCAGCCATGCCGCCGCCGAGAACACTGAAGCTTTCTTT. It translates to CASSHAAAENTEAFF.

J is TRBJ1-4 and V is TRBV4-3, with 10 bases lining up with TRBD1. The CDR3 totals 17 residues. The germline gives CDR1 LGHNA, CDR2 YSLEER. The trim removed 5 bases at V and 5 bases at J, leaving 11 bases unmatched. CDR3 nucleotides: TGCGCCAGCAGCTCAAAGACAGGGGGCGCGCCGAATGAAAAACTGTTTTTT. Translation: CASSSKTGGAPNEKLFF.

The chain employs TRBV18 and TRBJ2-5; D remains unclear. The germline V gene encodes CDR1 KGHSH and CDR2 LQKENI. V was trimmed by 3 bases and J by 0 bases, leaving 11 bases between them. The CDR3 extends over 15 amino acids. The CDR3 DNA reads TGTGCCAGCTCACCTGAGGCACGGAACCAAGAGACCCAGTACTTC. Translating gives CASSPEARNQETQYF.

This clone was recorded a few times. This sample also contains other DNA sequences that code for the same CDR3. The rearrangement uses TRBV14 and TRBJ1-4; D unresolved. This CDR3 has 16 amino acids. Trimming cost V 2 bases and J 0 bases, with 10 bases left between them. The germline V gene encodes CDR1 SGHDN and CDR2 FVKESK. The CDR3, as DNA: TGTGCCAGCAGCCAAAGGACGGTGACAACTAATGAAAAACTGTTTTTT. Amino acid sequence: CASSQRTVTTNEKLFF.

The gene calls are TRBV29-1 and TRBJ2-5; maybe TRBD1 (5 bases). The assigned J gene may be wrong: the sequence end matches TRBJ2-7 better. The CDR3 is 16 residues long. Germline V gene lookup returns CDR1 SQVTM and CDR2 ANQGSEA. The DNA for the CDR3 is TGCAGCGTTGAGTCCGACGACACAGGTCTCTCCTACGAGCAGTACTTC. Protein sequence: CSVESDDTGLSYEQYF.

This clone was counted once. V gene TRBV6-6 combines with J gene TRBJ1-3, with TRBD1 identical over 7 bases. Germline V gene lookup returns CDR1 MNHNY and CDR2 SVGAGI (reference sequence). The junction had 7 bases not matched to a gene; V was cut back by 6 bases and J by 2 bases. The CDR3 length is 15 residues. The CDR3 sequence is CASSLGQVAGNTIYF. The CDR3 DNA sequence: TGTGCCAGCAGCCTCGGACAGGTGGCTGGAAACACCATATATTTT.

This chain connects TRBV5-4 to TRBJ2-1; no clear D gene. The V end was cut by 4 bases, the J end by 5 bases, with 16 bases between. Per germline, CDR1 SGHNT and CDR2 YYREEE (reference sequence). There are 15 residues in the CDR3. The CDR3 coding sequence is TGTGCCAGCAGCAAGACCTTTAACGAAGACAATGAGCAGTTCTTC. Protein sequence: CASSKTFNEDNEQFF.

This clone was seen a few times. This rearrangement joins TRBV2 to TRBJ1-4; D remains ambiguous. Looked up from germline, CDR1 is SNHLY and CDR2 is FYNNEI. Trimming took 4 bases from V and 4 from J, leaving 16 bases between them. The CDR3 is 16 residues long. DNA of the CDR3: TGTGCCAGCAGTGTAAATGGGCCAGCGTTTAATGAAAAACTGTTTTTT. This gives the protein CASSVNGPAFNEKLFF.

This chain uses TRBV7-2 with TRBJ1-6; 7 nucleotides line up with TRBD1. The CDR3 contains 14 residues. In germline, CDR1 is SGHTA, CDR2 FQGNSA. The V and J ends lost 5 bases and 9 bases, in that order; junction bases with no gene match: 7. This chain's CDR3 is CASSETGSTSPLHF. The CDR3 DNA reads TGTGCCAGCAGCGAGACAGGGTCTACTTCACCCCTCCACTTT.

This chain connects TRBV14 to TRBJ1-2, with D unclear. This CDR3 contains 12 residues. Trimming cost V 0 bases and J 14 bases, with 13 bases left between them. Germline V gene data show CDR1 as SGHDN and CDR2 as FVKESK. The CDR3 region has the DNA TGTGCCAGCAGCCAAGATAATCCGAGGCCGACCTTC. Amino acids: CASSQDNPRPTF.

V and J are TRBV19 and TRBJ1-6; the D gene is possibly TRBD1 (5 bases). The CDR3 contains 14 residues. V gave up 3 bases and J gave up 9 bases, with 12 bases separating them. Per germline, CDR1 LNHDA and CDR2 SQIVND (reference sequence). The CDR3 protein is CASSIDQGGSPLHF. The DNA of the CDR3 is TGTGCCAGTAGTATTGATCAGGGAGGTTCACCCCTCCACTTT.

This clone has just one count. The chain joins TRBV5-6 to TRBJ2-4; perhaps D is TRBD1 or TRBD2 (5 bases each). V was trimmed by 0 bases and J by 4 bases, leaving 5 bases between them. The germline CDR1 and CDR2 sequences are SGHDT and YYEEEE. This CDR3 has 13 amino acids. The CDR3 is CASSLGGKNIQYF. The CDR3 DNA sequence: TGTGCCAGCAGCTTGGGGGGGAAAAACATTCAGTACTTC.

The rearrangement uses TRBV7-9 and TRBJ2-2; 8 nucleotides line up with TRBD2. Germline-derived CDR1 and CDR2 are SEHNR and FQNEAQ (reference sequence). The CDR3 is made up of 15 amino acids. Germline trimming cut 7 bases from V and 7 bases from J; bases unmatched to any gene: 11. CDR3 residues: CASTGRGGLDGELFF. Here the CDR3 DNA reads TGTGCCAGCACCGGGAGGGGGGGCCTCGACGGGGAGCTGTTTTTT. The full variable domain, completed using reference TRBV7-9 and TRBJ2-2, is DTGVSQNPRHKITKRGQNVTFRCDPISEHNRLYWYRQTLGQGPEFLTYFQNEAQLEKSRLLSDRFSAERPKGSFSTLEIQRTEQGDSAMYLCASTGRGGLDGELFFGEGSRLTVL.

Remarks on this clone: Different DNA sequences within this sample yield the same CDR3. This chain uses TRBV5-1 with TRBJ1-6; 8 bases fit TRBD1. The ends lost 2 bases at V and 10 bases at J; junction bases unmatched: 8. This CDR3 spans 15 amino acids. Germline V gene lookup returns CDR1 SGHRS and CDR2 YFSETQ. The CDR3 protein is CASSLAGQGRSPLHF. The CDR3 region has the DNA TGCGCCAGCAGCTTAGCCGGACAGGGAAGGTCACCCCTCCACTTT.

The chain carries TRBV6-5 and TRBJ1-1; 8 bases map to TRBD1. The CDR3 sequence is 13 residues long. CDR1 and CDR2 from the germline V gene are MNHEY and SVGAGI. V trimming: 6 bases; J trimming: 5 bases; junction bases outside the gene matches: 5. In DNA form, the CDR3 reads TGTGCCAGCAGCCCCAGGGGGCGGACTGAAGCTTTCTTT. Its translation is CASSPRGRTEAFF.

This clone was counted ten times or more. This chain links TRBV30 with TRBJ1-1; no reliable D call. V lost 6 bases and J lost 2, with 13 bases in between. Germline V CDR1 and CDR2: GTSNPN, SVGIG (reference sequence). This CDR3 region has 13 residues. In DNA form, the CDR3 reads TGTGCCTGCCCCAATCGAGGCAACACTGAAGCTTTCTTT. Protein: CACPNRGNTEAFF.

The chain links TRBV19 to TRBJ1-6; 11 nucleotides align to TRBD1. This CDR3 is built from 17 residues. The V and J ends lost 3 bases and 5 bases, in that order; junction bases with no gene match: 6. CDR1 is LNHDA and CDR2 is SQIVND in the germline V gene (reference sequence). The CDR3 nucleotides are TGTGCCAGTAGTATGGGGACAGGGGGAGTAGATAATTCACCCCTCCACTTT. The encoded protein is CASSMGTGGVDNSPLHF.

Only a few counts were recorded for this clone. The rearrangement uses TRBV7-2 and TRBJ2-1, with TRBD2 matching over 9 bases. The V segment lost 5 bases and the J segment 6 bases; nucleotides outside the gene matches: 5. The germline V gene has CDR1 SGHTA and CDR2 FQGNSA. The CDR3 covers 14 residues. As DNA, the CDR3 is TGTGCCAGCAGCAGTAGCGGGAGTGTCAATGAGCAGTTCTTC. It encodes CASSSSGSVNEQFF.

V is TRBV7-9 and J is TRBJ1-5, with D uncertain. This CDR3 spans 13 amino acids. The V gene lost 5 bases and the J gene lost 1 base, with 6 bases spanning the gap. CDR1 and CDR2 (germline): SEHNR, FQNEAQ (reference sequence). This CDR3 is CASSPSSNQPQHF. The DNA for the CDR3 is TGTGCCAGCAGCCCGTCGAGCAATCAGCCCCAGCATTTT.

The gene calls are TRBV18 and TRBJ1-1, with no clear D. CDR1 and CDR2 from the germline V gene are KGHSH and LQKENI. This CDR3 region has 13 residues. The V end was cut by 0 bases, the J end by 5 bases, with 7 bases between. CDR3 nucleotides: TGTGCCAGCTCACCACCTATCGCTACTGAAGCTTTCTTT. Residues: CASSPPIATEAFF.